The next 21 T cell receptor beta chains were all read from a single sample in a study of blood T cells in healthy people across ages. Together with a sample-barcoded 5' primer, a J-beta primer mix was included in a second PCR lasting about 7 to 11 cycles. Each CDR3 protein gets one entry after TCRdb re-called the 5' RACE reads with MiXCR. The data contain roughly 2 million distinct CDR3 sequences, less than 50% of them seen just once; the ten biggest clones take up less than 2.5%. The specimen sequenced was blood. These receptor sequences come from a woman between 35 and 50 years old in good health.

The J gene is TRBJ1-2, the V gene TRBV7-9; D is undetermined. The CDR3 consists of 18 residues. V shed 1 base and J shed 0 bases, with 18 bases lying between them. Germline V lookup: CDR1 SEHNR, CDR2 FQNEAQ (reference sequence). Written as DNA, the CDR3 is TGTGCCAGCAGCTTAGTAAGCGGGTCTGGGATAGCTAACTATGGCTACACCTTC. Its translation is CASSLVSGSGIANYGYTF.

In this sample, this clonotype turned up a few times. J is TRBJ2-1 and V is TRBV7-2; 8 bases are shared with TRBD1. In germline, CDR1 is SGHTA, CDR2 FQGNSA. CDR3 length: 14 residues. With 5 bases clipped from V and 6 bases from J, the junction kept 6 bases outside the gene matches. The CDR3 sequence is CASSRQGSGNEQFF. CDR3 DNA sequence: TGTGCCAGCAGCCGACAGGGGTCGGGCAATGAGCAGTTCTTC.

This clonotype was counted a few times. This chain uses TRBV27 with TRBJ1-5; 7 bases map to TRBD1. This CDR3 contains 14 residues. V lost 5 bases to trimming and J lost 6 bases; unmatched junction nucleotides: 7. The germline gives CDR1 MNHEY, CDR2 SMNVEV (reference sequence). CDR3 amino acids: CASSLSRGAQPQHF. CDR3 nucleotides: TGTGCCAGCAGTCTGTCCAGGGGGGCTCAGCCCCAGCATTTT.

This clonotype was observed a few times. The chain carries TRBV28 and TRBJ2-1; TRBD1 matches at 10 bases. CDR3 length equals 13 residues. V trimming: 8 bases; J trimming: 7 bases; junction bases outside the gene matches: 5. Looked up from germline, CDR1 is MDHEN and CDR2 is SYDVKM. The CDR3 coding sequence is TGTGCCAGCGGGGACAGGGGCGGTAATGAGCAGTTCTTC. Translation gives CASGDRGGNEQFF.

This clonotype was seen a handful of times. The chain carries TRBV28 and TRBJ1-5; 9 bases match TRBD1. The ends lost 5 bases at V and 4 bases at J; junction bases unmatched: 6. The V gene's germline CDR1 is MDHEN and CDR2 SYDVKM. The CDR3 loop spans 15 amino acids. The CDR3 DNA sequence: TGTGCCAGCAGTCCGGGGGACAGGGCGAATCAGCCCCAGCATTTT. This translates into CASSPGDRANQPQHF.

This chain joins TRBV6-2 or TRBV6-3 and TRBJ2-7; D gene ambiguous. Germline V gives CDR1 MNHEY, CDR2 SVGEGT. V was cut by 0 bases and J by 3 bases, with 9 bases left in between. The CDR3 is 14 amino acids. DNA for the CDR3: TGTGCCAGCAGTTACTCAGGGTGGTACTACGAGCAGTACTTC. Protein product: CASSYSGWYYEQYF.

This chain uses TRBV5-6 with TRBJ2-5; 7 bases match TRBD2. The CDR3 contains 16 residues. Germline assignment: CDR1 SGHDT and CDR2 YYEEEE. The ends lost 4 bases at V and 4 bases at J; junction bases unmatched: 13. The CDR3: CASSLTVSPGGETQYF. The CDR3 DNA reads TGTGCCAGCAGCCTCACGGTCAGCCCGGGAGGAGAGACCCAGTACTTC.

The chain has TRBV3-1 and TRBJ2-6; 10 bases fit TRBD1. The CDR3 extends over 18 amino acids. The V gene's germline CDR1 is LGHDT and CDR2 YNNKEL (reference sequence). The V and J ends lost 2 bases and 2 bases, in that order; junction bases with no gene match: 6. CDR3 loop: CASSQRQGAVAGANVLTF. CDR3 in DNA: TGTGCCAGCAGCCAACGACAGGGGGCGGTGGCTGGGGCCAACGTCCTGACTTTC.

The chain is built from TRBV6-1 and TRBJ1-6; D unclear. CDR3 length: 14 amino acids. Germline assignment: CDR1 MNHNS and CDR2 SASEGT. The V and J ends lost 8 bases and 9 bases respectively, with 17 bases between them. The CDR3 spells CASGMSGLGSPLHF. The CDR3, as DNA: TGTGCCAGCGGGATGTCGGGTTTAGGTTCACCCCTCCACTTT.

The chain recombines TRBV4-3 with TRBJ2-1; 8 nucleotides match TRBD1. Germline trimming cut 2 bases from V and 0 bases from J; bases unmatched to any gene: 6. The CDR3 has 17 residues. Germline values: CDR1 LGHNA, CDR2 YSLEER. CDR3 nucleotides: TGCGCCAGCAGCCAATCGTTCGGGACAGGCTCCTACAATGAGCAGTTCTTC. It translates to CASSQSFGTGSYNEQFF.

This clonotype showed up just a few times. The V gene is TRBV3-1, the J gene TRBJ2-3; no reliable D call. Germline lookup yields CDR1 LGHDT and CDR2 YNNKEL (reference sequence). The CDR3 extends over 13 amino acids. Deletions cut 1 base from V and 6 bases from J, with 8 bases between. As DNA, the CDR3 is TGTGCCAGCAGCCAAGGATCGTGGGATACGCAGTATTTT. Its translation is CASSQGSWDTQYF.

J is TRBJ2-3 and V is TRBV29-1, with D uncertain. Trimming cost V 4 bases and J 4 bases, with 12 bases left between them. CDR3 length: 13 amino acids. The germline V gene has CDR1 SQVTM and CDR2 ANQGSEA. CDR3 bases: TGCAGCGTTGGCCGAAGAATTGCAGATACGCAGTATTTT. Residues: CSVGRRIADTQYF.

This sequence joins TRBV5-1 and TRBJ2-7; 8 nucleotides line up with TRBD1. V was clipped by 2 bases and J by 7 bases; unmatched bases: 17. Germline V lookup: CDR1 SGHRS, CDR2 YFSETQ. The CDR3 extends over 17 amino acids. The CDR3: CASSFGQGRRGYNEQYF. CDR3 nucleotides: TGCGCCAGCAGCTTTGGACAGGGTCGGCGGGGCTACAATGAGCAGTACTTC.

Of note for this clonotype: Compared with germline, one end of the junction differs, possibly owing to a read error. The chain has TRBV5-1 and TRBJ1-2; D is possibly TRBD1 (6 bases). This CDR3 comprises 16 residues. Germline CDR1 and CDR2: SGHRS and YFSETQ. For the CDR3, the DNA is TGCGCCAGTAGCTTGGGCGGCGGGGGGCCTAACTATGGCTACACCTTC. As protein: CASSLGGGGPNYGYTF. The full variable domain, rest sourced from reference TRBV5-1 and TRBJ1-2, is KAGVTQTPRYLIKTRGQQVTLSCSPISGHRSVSWYQQTPGQGLQFLFEYFSETQRNKGNFPGRFSGRQFSNSRSEMNVSTLELGDSALYLCASSLGGGGPNYGYTFGSGTRLTVV.

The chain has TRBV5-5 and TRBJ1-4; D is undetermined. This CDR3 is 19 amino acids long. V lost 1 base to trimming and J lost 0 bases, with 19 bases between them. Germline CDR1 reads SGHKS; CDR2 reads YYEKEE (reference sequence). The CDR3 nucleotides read TGTGCCAGCAGCTTGAGACCCGAAATCTCCCCTACAACTAATGAAAAACTGTTTTTT. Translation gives CASSLRPEISPTTNEKLFF.

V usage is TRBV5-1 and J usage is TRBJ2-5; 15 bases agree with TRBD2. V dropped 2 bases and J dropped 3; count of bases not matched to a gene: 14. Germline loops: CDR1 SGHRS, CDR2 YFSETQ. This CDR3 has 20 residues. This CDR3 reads CASSLASGTSGGHWEETQYF. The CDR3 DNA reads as TGCGCCAGCAGCTTAGCCTCCGGGACTAGCGGGGGGCATTGGGAAGAGACCCAGTACTTC.

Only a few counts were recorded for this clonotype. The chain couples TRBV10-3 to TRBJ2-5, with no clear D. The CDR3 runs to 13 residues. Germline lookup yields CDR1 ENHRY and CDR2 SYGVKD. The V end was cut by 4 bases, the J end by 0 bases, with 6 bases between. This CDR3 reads CAISVQYQETQYF. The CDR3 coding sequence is TGTGCCATCAGTGTCCAGTACCAAGAGACCCAGTACTTC.

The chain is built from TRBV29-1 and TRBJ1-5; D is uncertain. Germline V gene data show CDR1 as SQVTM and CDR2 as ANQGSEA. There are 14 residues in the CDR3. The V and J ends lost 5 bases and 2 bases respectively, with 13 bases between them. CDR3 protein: CSVIPGLGNQPQHF. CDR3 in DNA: TGCAGCGTTATCCCCGGGTTAGGCAATCAGCCCCAGCATTTT. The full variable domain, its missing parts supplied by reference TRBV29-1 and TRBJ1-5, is SAVISQKPSRDICQRGTSLTIQCQVDSQVTMMFWYRQQPGQSLTLIATANQGSEATYESGFVIDKFPISRPNLTFSTLTVSNMSPEDSSIYLCSVIPGLGNQPQHFGDGTRLSIL.

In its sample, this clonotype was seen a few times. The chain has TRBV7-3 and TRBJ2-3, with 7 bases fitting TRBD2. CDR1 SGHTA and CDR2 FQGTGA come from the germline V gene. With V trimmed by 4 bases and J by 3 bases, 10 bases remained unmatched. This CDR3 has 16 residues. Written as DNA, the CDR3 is TGTGCCAGCAGCTCCCTGGCGGGGGAGACGACAGATACGCAGTATTTT. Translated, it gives CASSSLAGETTDTQYF.

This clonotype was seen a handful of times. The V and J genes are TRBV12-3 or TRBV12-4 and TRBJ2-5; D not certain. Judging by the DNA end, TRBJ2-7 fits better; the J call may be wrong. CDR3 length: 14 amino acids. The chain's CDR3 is CASSFESGPSEQYF. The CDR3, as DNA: TGTGCCAGCAGTTTCGAGTCCGGGCCCTCCGAGCAGTACTTC.

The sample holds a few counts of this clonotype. The CDR3 DNA is TGTGCCACCAGTGAAAGGGGGAACTATGGCTACACCTTC. Translated: CATSERGNYGYTF. The rearrangement joins TRBV24-1 to TRBJ1-2; D may be TRBD1 (6 bases). The germline V gene has CDR1 KGHDR and CDR2 SFDVKD. Trimming took off 4 bases at V and 2 bases at J, with 7 bases between the two ends. The CDR3 runs to 13 residues.